The T cell receptor beta chain under discussion was sequenced for a study of cytomegalovirus exposure and HLA in healthy donors. General study results and limits: Most TCR beta V segments were productive about 90% or about 30% of the time in an earlier analysis.

As regards this clone: The antigen remains undetermined.

A multiplex PCR was run with 60 Vbeta primers and 13 Jbeta primers. Libraries were prepared by immunoSEQ multiplex PCR; TCRdb keeps only in-frame clonotypes and omits some of them. This table has 100,000 to 130,000 clones, around 77% appearing once. The clonotype was recovered from a male donor in good health and CMV-seronegative. The sequenced sample consisted of PBMCs.

CDR3 residues: CASSPFRSGGNTIYF. Here the CDR3 DNA reads TGTGCCAGCAGCCCGTTCCGGTCGGGAGGAAACACCATATATTTT. The V call is TRBV27, the J call TRBJ1-3; no clear D. The CDR3 runs 15 residues. Trimming cost V 6 bases and J 4 bases, with 16 bases left between them. In germline, CDR1 is MNHEY, CDR2 SMNVEV (reference sequence).